The present T cell receptor beta chain was sequenced within a study of blood T cell repertoires in COVID-19. V lost 5 bases and J lost 4; bases outside the gene matches: 14. Germline-derived CDR1 and CDR2 are SGHAT and FQNNGV. This CDR3 spans 17 amino acids. Clones were read by immunoSEQ multiplex PCR, and TCRdb kept only the in-frame ones, dropping some. The table has 290,000 or so clones, about nine tenths seen once. The chain joins TRBV11-2 to TRBJ2-3; 8 bases fit TRBD2. This TCR was recovered from a man aged 18-30 years with active or convalescent COVID-19. The source material was peripheral blood. In DNA, the CDR3 is TGTGCCAGCAGCCTGCTTATGACGGGGGGGCCATCAGATACGCAGTATTTT. Its protein is CASSLLMTGGPSDTQYF. Based on the CDR3 plus reference TRBV11-2 and TRBJ2-3, the full variable domain is EAGVAQSPRYKIIEKRQSVAFWCNPISGHATLYWYQQILGQGPKLLIQFQNNGVVDDSQLPKDRFSAERLKGVDSTLKIQPAKLEDSAVYLCASSLLMTGGPSDTQYFGPGTRLTVL.